These 6 T cell receptor beta chains were sequenced from one sample in a study of blood T cells in healthy people across ages. Combining a sample-barcoded 5' primer with a J-beta primer mix, a second PCR ran for roughly 7 to 12 cycles. TCRdb re-called the 5' RACE reads through MiXCR, storing one row per CDR3 protein. The top ten clones hold 17% of a sample with 850,000 to 950,000 distinct CDR3 sequences, about 28% of them seen once. Source material: blood. These receptors all stem from a woman older than 75 in good health.

The sample holds many counts of this clonotype. The gene calls are TRBV6-2 or TRBV6-3 and TRBJ2-7; TRBD2 matches at 7 bases. Germline V gene data show CDR1 as MNHEY and CDR2 as SVGEGT. The CDR3 has 14 residues. The ends lost 7 bases at V and 2 bases at J; junction bases unmatched: 8. CDR3 loop: CASNTHSGTYEQYF. DNA for the CDR3: TGTGCCAGCAACACACACAGCGGGACCTACGAGCAGTACTTC.

The V and J genes are TRBV20-1 and TRBJ2-1; 8 bases are a match to TRBD2. The J call may be faulty, since TRBJ2-7 better matches the DNA end. The CDR3 is 14 residues long. Germline values: CDR1 DFQATT, CDR2 SNEGSKA (reference sequence). The CDR3 here is CSASGGAFYNEQYF. The CDR3 DNA is TGCAGTGCTAGCGGGGGGGCCTTCTACAATGAGCAGTACTTC.

Ten or more counts support this clonotype. The chain combines TRBV6-2 or TRBV6-3 with TRBJ2-5, with D unclear. This CDR3 is built from 14 residues. Germline V gene data show CDR1 as MNHEY and CDR2 as SVGEGT. Trimming took 0 bases from V and 3 from J, leaving 8 bases between them. The CDR3 DNA is TGTGCCAGCAGTTACTCGACCAGAAAAGAGACCCAGTACTTC. Its protein is CASSYSTRKETQYF.

This clonotype was recorded at least ten times. The V call is TRBV12-3 or TRBV12-4, the J call TRBJ1-5; D gene unclear. V shed 2 bases and J shed 2 bases, with 7 bases lying between them. The CDR3 covers 14 residues. DNA of the CDR3: TGTGCCAGCAGTTTACAGGACCGCAATCAGCCCCAGCATTTT. It translates to CASSLQDRNQPQHF.

CDR3 DNA: TGTGCCAGCATCCACCGGGGACAGGGTGAAGCTTTCTTT. Amino acid sequence: CASIHRGQGEAFF. V usage is TRBV12-3 or TRBV12-4 and J usage is TRBJ1-1, with TRBD1 identical over 9 bases. Germline trimming cut 7 bases from V and 7 bases from J; bases unmatched to any gene: 7. The CDR3 spans 13 residues.

Ten or more counts support this clonotype. The chain combines TRBV12-3 or TRBV12-4 with TRBJ2-1, with D uncertain. The CDR3 sequence is 14 residues long. The V end was cut by 3 bases, the J end by 7 bases, with 13 bases between. This CDR3 reads CASSFPKTVNEQFF. The CDR3 DNA sequence: TGTGCCAGCAGTTTCCCAAAAACGGTAAATGAGCAGTTCTTC.